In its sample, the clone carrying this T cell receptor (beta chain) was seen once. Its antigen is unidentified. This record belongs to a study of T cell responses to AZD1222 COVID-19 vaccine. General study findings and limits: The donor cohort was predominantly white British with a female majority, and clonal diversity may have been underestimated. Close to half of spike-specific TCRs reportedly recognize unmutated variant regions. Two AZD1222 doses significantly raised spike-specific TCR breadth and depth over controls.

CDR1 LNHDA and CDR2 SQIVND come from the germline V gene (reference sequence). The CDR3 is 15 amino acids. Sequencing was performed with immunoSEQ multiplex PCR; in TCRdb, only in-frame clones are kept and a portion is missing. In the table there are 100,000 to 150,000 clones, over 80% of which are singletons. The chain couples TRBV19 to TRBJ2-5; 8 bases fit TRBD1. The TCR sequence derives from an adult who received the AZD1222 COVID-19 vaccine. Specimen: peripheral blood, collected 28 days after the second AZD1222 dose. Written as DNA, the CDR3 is TGTGAGTTCGGGGGCAGGGGGCCGAATAGGGAGACCCAGTACTTC. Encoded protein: CEFGGRGPNRETQYF.